This record concerns one T cell receptor beta chain sequence. The entry originates in a study of blood T cell repertoires in COVID-19. Turning to the study itself: Samples taken during acute and convalescent COVID-19 were collected in the United States, Italy and Spain. From T cells, B-cell-depleted T cells, or PBMCs came the material, which was cDNA or gDNA.

Original data processing: The assay estimated nucleated cells by amplifying reference gene primers. Measured with immunoSEQ multiplex PCR; TCRdb has only the in-frame clones, and not every one. The V and J calls and the clone size are those of that table, but D and trimming were determined from the DNA. The sample carries under 200,000 clones, 87% recorded once. The TCR comes from a man aged 60 to 69 with active or convalescent COVID-19. Sequenced: peripheral blood.

CDR3 DNA: TGTGCCAGCAGCTTAACGAGGGAGGGGGAAGCTTTCTTT. Translation gives CASSLTREGEAFF. The chain has TRBV7-3 and TRBJ1-1; maybe TRBD1 (5 bases). CDR1 is SGHTA and CDR2 is FQGTGA in the germline V gene. The CDR3 has 13 amino acids. The V end lost 0 bases, the J end lost 8 bases, and 10 bases lay between the germline ends.